This T cell receptor (beta chain) came from a study of blood T cell repertoires in COVID-19. Germline V CDR1 and CDR2: WSHSY, SAAADI. J lost 8 bases, V lost 1 base, and 2 bases had no gene match. The CDR3 totals 14 residues. In the original analysis: The assay estimated nucleated cells by amplifying reference gene primers. Profiled with immunoSEQ multiplex PCR; TCRdb holds only in-frame clones, not every one. Clone size and V and J calls were adopted from that table, with D and trimming inferred from the DNA. The sample has 250,000 to 300,000 clones, more than 70% seen once. The TCR was taken from a woman in her twenties or thirties with COVID-19, enrolled during active disease. This chain uses TRBV10-2 with TRBJ2-1, with TRBD1 matching over 10 bases. Sequenced: peripheral blood. In DNA form, the CDR3 reads TGCGCCAGCAGTGAGTGGACAGGGGGTCATGAGCAGTTCTTC. This codes for CASSEWTGGHEQFF.